This note documents a single T cell receptor beta chain sequence. Reverse transcribing all isolated RNA meant expressed TCRB transcripts were sequenced. Method: immunoSEQ multiplex PCR; TCRdb's copy keeps in-frame clones and lacks some. Of 150,000 or so clones in the sample, roughly 10% were seen once. The sample is drawn from a study of beta chain features in type 1 diabetes. The CDR3 runs 13 residues. From germline, CDR1 is LGHNA and CDR2 YSLEER. The ends were cut back, 3 bases at V and 4 bases at J, with 10 bases in the middle. The sequenced sample was central memory CD4+ T cells from blood. The V and J genes are TRBV4-3 and TRBJ2-7; D remains unclear. This clonotype was sampled from a woman aged 35 to 49 in good health. The CDR3 DNA sequence: TGCGCCAGCAGCCAGGGTCGACTTTACGAGCAGTACTTC. Protein: CASSQGRLYEQYF.